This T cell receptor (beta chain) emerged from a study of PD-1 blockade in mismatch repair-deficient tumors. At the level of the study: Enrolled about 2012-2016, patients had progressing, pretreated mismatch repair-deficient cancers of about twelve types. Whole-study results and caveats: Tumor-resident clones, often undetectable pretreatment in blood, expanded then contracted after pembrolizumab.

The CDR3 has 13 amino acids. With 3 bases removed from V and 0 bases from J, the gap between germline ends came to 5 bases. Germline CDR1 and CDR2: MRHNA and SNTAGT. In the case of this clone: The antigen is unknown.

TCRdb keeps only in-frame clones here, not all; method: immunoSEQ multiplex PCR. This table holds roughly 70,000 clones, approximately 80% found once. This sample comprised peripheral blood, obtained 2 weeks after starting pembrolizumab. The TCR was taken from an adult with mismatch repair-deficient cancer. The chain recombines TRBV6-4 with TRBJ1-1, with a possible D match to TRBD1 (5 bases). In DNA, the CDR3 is TGTGCCAGCAGTGAAGGGGTGAACACTGAAGCTTTCTTT. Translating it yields CASSEGVNTEAFF.